These T cell receptor beta chains were read from a single sample in a study of technical replicates of blood from four donors. Clones were sequenced by immunoSEQ multiplex PCR, and TCRdb holds only the in-frame ones, with some missing. The sample has about 64,000 clones; about 86% are singletons. Specimen: PBMCs. The receptors originated from a human donor in good health. Some clones in this sample may be carry-over from other donors' samples. Each CDR3 is given with its conserved first and last residue. Fields, in order: D gene, J gene, CDR3 length, clone size, V gene, CDR3 DNA, CDR3 protein. The D gene is left open where the match is weak. The size entry is marked missing in some rows and otherwise reads once, few, many or a size class.

D: TRBD1; J: TRBJ1-6; length: 17; size: .; V: TRBV19; DNA: TGTGCCAGTAGTTCAGGGCCAGGACAGGGGTGGATTACACCCCTCCACTTT; CDR3: CASSSGPGQGWITPLHF
D: TRBD1; J: TRBJ2-7; length: 13; size: .; V: TRBV4-3; DNA: TGCGCCAGCAGCCCCGACAGGGGTGGCGAGCAGTACTTC; CDR3: CASSPDRGGEQYF
D: TRBD1; J: TRBJ1-6; length: 15; size: .; V: TRBV11-2; DNA: TGTGCCAGCAGCTTGGGACAGGGTGGTAATTCACCCCTCCACTTT; CDR3: CASSLGQGGNSPLHF
D: .; J: TRBJ1-6; length: 17; size: .; V: TRBV4-3; DNA: TGCGCCAGCAGCCAGACTGGAGCGGAAGGCCCGGGTTCACCCCTCCACTTT; CDR3: CASSQTGAEGPGSPLHF
D: .; J: TRBJ1-1; length: 12; size: .; V: TRBV7-2; DNA: TGTGCCAGCAGTTCCGGGGCGGGGACGGCTTTCTTT; CDR3: CASSSGAGTAFF
D: .; J: TRBJ1-3; length: 14; size: once; V: TRBV10-3; DNA: TGTGCCATCAGTGGCGGGAGCTCTGGAAACACCATATATTTT; CDR3: CAISGGSSGNTIYF
D: TRBD1; J: TRBJ1-2; length: 15; size: once; V: TRBV5-4; DNA: TGTGCCAGCAGCTTGGCCGGGACAGGGCCCTATGGCTACACCTTC; CDR3: CASSLAGTGPYGYTF
D: .; J: TRBJ2-3; length: 11; size: .; V: TRBV30; DNA: TGTGCCTGGAGTGTTTGGGGGGGCCCGCATTTT; CDR3: CAWSVWGGPHF
D: .; J: TRBJ2-2; length: 13; size: .; V: TRBV7-2; DNA: TGTGCCAGCAGACCCCCCGGGGCCGGGGAGCTGTTTTTT; CDR3: CASRPPGAGELFF
D: TRBD2; J: TRBJ2-1; length: 16; size: .; V: TRBV4-1; DNA: TGCGCCAGCAGCCAATTACTAGCGGGGGGATACAATGAGCAGTTCTTC; CDR3: CASSQLLAGGYNEQFF
D: .; J: TRBJ1-6; length: 24; size: .; V: TRBV21-1; DNA: TGTGCCAGCAGCAAAGCTCGGACAGGGGAAAAAGTCAAATTAGGGACCGGGATCGAATCACCCCTCCACTTT; CDR3: CASSKARTGEKVKLGTGIESPLHF
D: TRBD1; J: TRBJ2-5; length: 18; size: few; V: TRBV16; DNA: TGTGCCAGCAGCCCGACCTGGACAGGGAAATTCCAAGAATCGACCCAGTACTTC; CDR3: CASSPTWTGKFQESTQYF
D: .; J: TRBJ1-2; length: 13; size: .; V: TRBV5-4; DNA: TGTGCCAGCAGCATTGACAGGAACTATGGCTACACCTTC; CDR3: CASSIDRNYGYTF
D: TRBD1; J: TRBJ2-1; length: 15; size: once; V: TRBV7-8; DNA: TGTGCCAGCAGCTTAGCGCTGAGACAGGGGGATGAGCAGTTCTTC; CDR3: CASSLALRQGDEQFF
D: .; J: TRBJ2-5; length: 13; size: .; V: TRBV19; DNA: TGTGCCAGTAGCAAACTTCCCGGGGAGACCCAGTACTTC; CDR3: CASSKLPGETQYF
D: .; J: TRBJ2-7; length: 14; size: once; V: TRBV6-5; DNA: TGTGCCAGCATCAAACCGGGGGGCCGAAACGAGCAGTACTTC; CDR3: CASIKPGGRNEQYF
D: TRBD2; J: TRBJ2-2; length: 18; size: .; V: TRBV15; DNA: TGTGCCACCAGCAGAGTAGGGGCTAGCGGTCTAAACACCGGGGAGCTGTTTTTT; CDR3: CATSRVGASGLNTGELFF
D: TRBD2; J: TRBJ2-7; length: 16; size: .; V: TRBV7-2; DNA: TGTGCCAGCAGCTTAGCGTCTAGCGGGGGGGCCTACGAGCAGTACTTC; CDR3: CASSLASSGGAYEQYF
D: TRBD2; J: TRBJ2-3; length: 15; size: .; V: TRBV6-6; DNA: TGTGCCAGCAGTCCGGGGGGACTAGCTCGAGATACGCAGTATTTT; CDR3: CASSPGGLARDTQYF
D: .; J: TRBJ2-5; length: 16; size: .; V: TRBV5-4; DNA: TGTGCCAGCAGCTTGGCAGGTGGGGGGGCCGGGGAGACCCAGTACTTC; CDR3: CASSLAGGGAGETQYF
D: TRBD1; J: TRBJ1-1; length: 16; size: .; V: TRBV6-5; DNA: TGTGCCAGCAGTTCTGGGACAGGGGGGGAGGGCACTGAAGCTTTCTTT; CDR3: CASSSGTGGEGTEAFF
D: .; J: TRBJ2-1; length: 16; size: once; V: TRBV19; DNA: TGTGCCAGTAGTATGGGCGATCGTCCTTCCTACAATGAGCAGTTCTTC; CDR3: CASSMGDRPSYNEQFF
D: TRBD1; J: TRBJ1-2; length: 15; size: .; V: TRBV7-9; DNA: TGTGCCAGCAGCTTAGGGGCAGGGGGCGGCTATGGCTACACCTTC; CDR3: CASSLGAGGGYGYTF
D: .; J: TRBJ2-5; length: 15; size: .; V: TRBV7-2; DNA: TGTGCCAGCAGCTTAGAACTAGCCCTGGGGGAGACCCAGTACTTC; CDR3: CASSLELALGETQYF
D: .; J: TRBJ1-2; length: 13; size: once; V: TRBV9; DNA: TGTGCCAGCAGCGTAGCGGGGGAGGGGCGCCACACCTTC; CDR3: CASSVAGEGRHTF
D: .; J: TRBJ1-1; length: 12; size: .; V: TRBV30; DNA: TGTGCCTGGATCGGTGGCGGGACTGAAGCTTTCTTT; CDR3: CAWIGGGTEAFF
D: TRBD2; J: TRBJ2-1; length: 18; size: .; V: TRBV7-9; DNA: TGTGCCAGCAGCTTGCCGGGGAGGCTAGCGGGCCTCAGGAATGAGCAGTTCTTC; CDR3: CASSLPGRLAGLRNEQFF
D: TRBD2; J: TRBJ2-6; length: 15; size: .; V: TRBV5-6; DNA: TGTGCCAGCACCGCGGGGGGGTCTGGGGCCAACGTCCTGACTTTC; CDR3: CASTAGGSGANVLTF
D: TRBD1; J: TRBJ2-5; length: 18; size: .; V: TRBV4-1; DNA: TGCGCCAGCAGCCAGGGGACCGGGACAGGGGGCGGCCAAGAGACCCAGTACTTC; CDR3: CASSQGTGTGGGQETQYF
D: .; J: TRBJ1-2; length: 14; size: .; V: TRBV14; DNA: TGTGCCAGCAGCCAAGACGGGGTAAACTATGGCTACACCTTC; CDR3: CASSQDGVNYGYTF
D: .; J: TRBJ2-1; length: 16; size: .; V: TRBV7-9; DNA: TGTGCCAGCACCCACGGGCGGGGGCCCTTAGATAATGAGCAGTTCTTC; CDR3: CASTHGRGPLDNEQFF
D: TRBD2; J: TRBJ2-3; length: 14; size: .; V: TRBV5-1; DNA: TGCGCCACAAAAGCGGGGGGGCTTGGGGATACGCAGTATTTT; CDR3: CATKAGGLGDTQYF
D: .; J: TRBJ2-5; length: 14; size: .; V: TRBV5-6; DNA: TGTGCCAGCAGCTTGGGGCAGGGCCAAGAGACCCAGTACTTC; CDR3: CASSLGQGQETQYF
D: .; J: TRBJ2-5; length: 15; size: .; V: TRBV15; DNA: TGTGCCACCAGCAGAGATTTGTGGGGAGGAGAGACCCAGTACTTC; CDR3: CATSRDLWGGETQYF
D: .; J: TRBJ2-7; length: 14; size: few; V: TRBV4-3; DNA: TGCGCCAGCAGCCAAGAACGGAGGGGGGGGGACCATCACTTC; CDR3: CASSQERRGGDHHF
D: .; J: TRBJ2-7; length: 15; size: .; V: TRBV7-2; DNA: TGTGCCAGCAGCTCGCGGGGGCCCAGTTCCTACGAGCAGTACTTC; CDR3: CASSSRGPSSYEQYF
D: TRBD2; J: TRBJ2-2; length: 14; size: .; V: TRBV11-3; DNA: TGTGCCAGCAGCGACCTAGCGGGCACCGGGGAGCTGTTTTTT; CDR3: CASSDLAGTGELFF
D: .; J: TRBJ1-6; length: 14; size: few; V: TRBV2; DNA: TGTGCCAGCAGTGAAGGGCAGGGTGGCTCACCCCTCCACTTT; CDR3: CASSEGQGGSPLHF
D: TRBD1; J: TRBJ1-2; length: 14; size: .; V: TRBV19; DNA: TGTGCCAGTAACGGACAGGGGACGGACTATGGCTACACCTTC; CDR3: CASNGQGTDYGYTF
D: .; J: TRBJ1-1; length: 13; size: .; V: TRBV30; DNA: TGTGCCTGGAGCGAACAGGGAAACACTGAAGCTTTCTTT; CDR3: CAWSEQGNTEAFF
D: .; J: TRBJ1-6; length: 15; size: .; V: TRBV7-9; DNA: TGTGCCAGCAGAGTCCTCCAGGGGTCAGAGTCACCCCTCCACTTT; CDR3: CASRVLQGSESPLHF
D: TRBD2; J: TRBJ2-2; length: 16; size: .; V: TRBV5-1; DNA: TGCGCCAGCAGCTTGGTTAGCGGGGTCGTTGCCGGGGAGCTGTTTTTT; CDR3: CASSLVSGVVAGELFF
D: .; J: TRBJ2-2; length: 15; size: .; V: TRBV19; DNA: TGTGCCAGTACCCCAGCTCGGGGGGCCGGCGGGGAGCTGTTTTTT; CDR3: CASTPARGAGGELFF
D: TRBD2; J: TRBJ2-2; length: 14; size: .; V: TRBV5-1; DNA: TGCGCCAGCAGCCAGGGACTAGCCCCCGGGGAGCTGTTTTTT; CDR3: CASSQGLAPGELFF
D: TRBD2; J: TRBJ2-1; length: 15; size: .; V: TRBV4-3; DNA: TGCGCCAGCAGCCAGAGGACTAGCGCAGGAAATGAGCAGTTCTTC; CDR3: CASSQRTSAGNEQFF
D: TRBD2; J: TRBJ2-7; length: 14; size: .; V: TRBV7-2; DNA: TGTGCCAGCAGCCTTAGCGGGGGGAACTACGAGCAGTACTTC; CDR3: CASSLSGGNYEQYF
D: TRBD2; J: TRBJ2-5; length: 15; size: .; V: TRBV5-1; DNA: TGCGCCAGCAAACGGATGGGGGAGGGACAAGAGACCCAGTACTTC; CDR3: CASKRMGEGQETQYF
D: .; J: TRBJ2-2; length: 14; size: .; V: TRBV7-2; DNA: TGTGCCAGCAGCTTAGCGTCCGACACCGGGGAGCTGTTTTTT; CDR3: CASSLASDTGELFF
D: TRBD1; J: TRBJ2-2; length: 16; size: .; V: TRBV6-5; DNA: TGTGCCAGCAGTTCCACGACAGGGAAGAACACCGGGGAGCTGTTTTTT; CDR3: CASSSTTGKNTGELFF
D: .; J: TRBJ2-2; length: 18; size: few; V: TRBV4-3; DNA: TGCGCCAGCAGCCTTTTAGGGGGATTATTTCGGGTCCCCGGGGAGCTGTTTTTT; CDR3: CASSLLGGLFRVPGELFF
D: .; J: TRBJ2-6; length: 14; size: .; V: TRBV5-6; DNA: TGTGCCAGCACCCGCCGGGCTGGGGCCAACGTCCTGACTTTC; CDR3: CASTRRAGANVLTF
D: .; J: TRBJ1-5; length: 13; size: .; V: TRBV18; DNA: TGTGCCAGCTCCGATGACTATTATCAGCCCCAGCATTTT; CDR3: CASSDDYYQPQHF
D: .; J: TRBJ2-6; length: 15; size: .; V: TRBV5-1; DNA: TGCGCCAGCAGCTTCACAGGGTCTGGGGCCAACGTCCTGACTTTC; CDR3: CASSFTGSGANVLTF